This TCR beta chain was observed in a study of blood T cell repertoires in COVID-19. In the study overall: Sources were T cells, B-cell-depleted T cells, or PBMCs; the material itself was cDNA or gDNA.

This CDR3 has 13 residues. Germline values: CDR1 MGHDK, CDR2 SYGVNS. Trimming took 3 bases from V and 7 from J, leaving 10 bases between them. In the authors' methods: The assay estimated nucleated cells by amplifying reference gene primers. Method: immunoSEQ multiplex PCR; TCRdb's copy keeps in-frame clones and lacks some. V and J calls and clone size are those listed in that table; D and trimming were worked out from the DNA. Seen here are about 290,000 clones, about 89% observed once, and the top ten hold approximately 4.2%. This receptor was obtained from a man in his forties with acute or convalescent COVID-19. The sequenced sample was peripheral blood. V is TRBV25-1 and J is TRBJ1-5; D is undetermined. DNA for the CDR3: TGTGCCAGCAGTGACCCGGTCTCGCAGCCCCAGCATTTT. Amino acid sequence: CASSDPVSQPQHF.